Listed below are T cell receptor beta chains from one sample, sequenced in a study of STAT5B mutations in CD4+ large granular lymphocyte leukemia. The method was immunoSEQ multiplex PCR; TCRdb's version includes in-frame clones alone and lacks a portion of them. The sample holds about 36,000 clones; approximately 72% are singletons and the top ten take 0.55%. Sequencing was carried out using CD4+ T cells from blood buffy coats. The receptors stem from a human donor in good health. CDR3s leave out the opening cysteine and the closing phenylalanine or tryptophan.

cdr3_aa j_call v_call
ASSPGGSSQH TRBJ1-5 TRBV28
ASRVSSGPYEQY TRBJ2-7 TRBV5-1
ASSLGLAGQETQY TRBJ2-5 TRBV11-3
ASSSQGLIEETQY TRBJ2-5 TRBV7-2
ASSPRGSPLH TRBJ1-6 TRBV2
ASSWGQPPDTQY TRBJ2-3 TRBV7-6
ASSLRANYGYT TRBJ1-2 TRBV11-1
ASSLARGWNEQF TRBJ2-1 TRBV7-8
ASSPGTGSYNEQF TRBJ2-1 TRBV18
ASSLNQPTNEKLF TRBJ1-4 TRBV18
ATTGQGDDEQY TRBJ2-7 TRBV10-3
AWSVLAGVVGELF TRBJ2-2 TRBV30
ASSPGLASTDTQY TRBJ2-3 TRBV11-3
ASSLDGYGYT TRBJ1-2 TRBV7-2
ASPGQSDNEQF TRBJ2-1 TRBV6-1
ASSATSSRYGYT TRBJ1-2 TRBV28
ASSPDRGLGYT TRBJ1-2 TRBV18
AISDGQWDPQH TRBJ1-5 TRBV10-3
SVVVLAGVGNEQF TRBJ2-1 TRBV29-1
ATSRDRASVETQY TRBJ2-5 TRBV15
ASSKGELLEQY TRBJ2-7 TRBV19
ASRGANTGELF TRBJ2-2 TRBV6-1
ASNLAGASREEQF TRBJ2-1 TRBV19
ASSKSLSVNQPQH TRBJ1-5 TRBV19
AISGPNEKLF TRBJ1-4 TRBV10-3
ASSLAGALGNEQY TRBJ2-7 TRBV18
ASSLTGILYNSPLH TRBJ1-6 TRBV7-9
ASSSRSRSGANVLT TRBJ2-6 TRBV19
ASSTGTTQETQY TRBJ2-5 TRBV7-3
ASSAQPGTPYSGNTIY TRBJ1-3 TRBV6-1
ASSEDRDATNEKLF TRBJ1-4 TRBV7-8
ASSPGVSGDYNEQF TRBJ2-1 TRBV5-1
ASSFLGGSGHQPQH TRBJ1-5 TRBV7-2
ASQKGLTYEQY TRBJ2-7 TRBV7-9
ASSYEEGRYNSPLH TRBJ1-6 TRBV6-5
ASRPGQGFNSPLH TRBJ1-6 TRBV27